This T cell receptor beta chain appears in the sequencing data of a study of OX40 agonist ivuxolimab in advanced cancers. For context, the study as a whole: Ivuxolimab was an agonistic, fully human IgG2 monoclonal antibody directed against OX40 (CD134), a costimulatory receptor. Prior anti-PD-1, anti-PD-L1 or anti-CTLA-4 therapy was permitted, and checkpoint inhibitors had been received by roughly 40% of dose-escalation patients. Peripheral TCRbeta sequencing was intended to test whether TCR sequence diversity was altered and clonal T-cell expansion was caused by ivuxolimab. Three dose-escalation patients achieved partial responses, one with hepatocellular carcinoma and two with cutaneous melanoma. A male proportion of approximately 83% and a mean age of roughly 55 years, ranging from 23 to 79, were recorded for the dose-escalation cohort. Of the roughly 50 dose-escalation patients, hepatocellular carcinoma was present in 19, melanoma in around 15, renal cell carcinoma in 9 and head and neck cancer in 9. The paper reports the monotherapy dose-escalation portion (N ≈ 50 patients) of the phase I ivuxolimab trial. Intravenous ivuxolimab was administered to patients every 2 weeks at six dose levels: 0.01, 0.1, 0.3, 1.5, 3 and 10 mg/kg.

For sequencing of the TCRbeta CDR3 region, genomic DNA was extracted from the sorted cells. TCRbeta CDR3 regions were sequenced using the immunoSEQ Assay. TCRdb stores this immuneACCESS table with in-frame sequences only. Part of the clones is absent; in the studies checked, under half of the shortfall reflects unresolved V genes, and no reason is known for the rest. The sample table records 35,000 or so clones; about 90% of these occur just once. The top ten constitute over 15% of the sample. To note about this clone: No cognate antigen has been identified for it. Base qualities are not provided; no much larger clone lies one nucleotide away.

The germline V and J ends show losses of 3 bases and 8 bases respectively, and no gene match explains 1 base of the junction. The germline V gene encodes CDR1 SGHAT and CDR2 FQNNGV. Inclusive of the bounding cysteine and phenylalanine, the CDR3 is 12 residues long. Only the CDR3 part of the read is kept: 36 bases, read in frame from the first base. The study at large found these results: After ivuxolimab, expanded clones were on average more numerous among CD8+ T cells than among CD4+ T cells. In the 0.1-3.0 mg/kg groups, partial responders had among the lowest normalized peripheral clonal expansion, particularly in CD8+ T cells. Low levels of normalized T-cell clonal expansion were also seen in some patients who did not respond. The antigen specificity of the peripheral T cells that underwent clonal expansion was not determined. At doses from 0.1 to 3.0 mg/kg, clonal expansion was seen in both CD4+ and CD8+ blood T cells between baseline and week 6.

Patients with autoimmune disease history or receiving systemic immunosuppression were excluded from the trial. Peripheral blood for TCR sequencing was collected from all dose cohorts at baseline, on cycle 4 day 1, and on cycle 7 day 1. Samples came from an open-label, multicenter, first-in-human phase I dose-escalation trial of ivuxolimab. Adults with locally advanced or metastatic head and neck squamous cell, hepatocellular, melanoma or renal cell carcinoma were enrolled in the trial. Before TCR sequencing, CD4+ T cells and CD8+ T cells were sorted from peripheral blood as separate populations. This sample comprised CD4+ or CD8+ T cells sorted from blood, obtained in a trial of the OX40 agonist ivuxolimab. This TCR was recovered from an adult with an advanced solid tumor such as melanoma, head and neck, liver or kidney cancer. The chain is made from TRBV11-2 and TRBJ2-1; 7 middle bases align to TRBD1. The DNA reads as follows: TGTGCCAGCAGCTTCCAGGGGGATGAGCAGTTCTTC. Its translation reads: CASSFQGDEQFF.